One TCR beta chain is described in this entry. This specimen belongs to a study of blood T cell repertoires in COVID-19. CDR1 is MGHRA, CDR2 YSYEKL, per germline. The CDR3 contains 17 residues. Deletions cut 1 base from V and 7 bases from J, with 20 bases between. Here immunoSEQ multiplex PCR was the method, and the copy in TCRdb shows in-frame clones only, minus some. This table has about 400,000 clones, nearly 90% appearing once. The receptor's source is a woman in her 40s with acute COVID-19. The V call is TRBV4-1, the J call TRBJ2-1; perhaps TRBD2 as D (6 bases). Sequenced input: PBMCs or T cells enriched from blood (not recorded which). CDR3 coding DNA: TGCGCCAGCAGCCAAGTTAGGACCGGAGGAGGGCGGAATGAGCAGTTCTTC. It specifies CASSQVRTGGGRNEQFF.